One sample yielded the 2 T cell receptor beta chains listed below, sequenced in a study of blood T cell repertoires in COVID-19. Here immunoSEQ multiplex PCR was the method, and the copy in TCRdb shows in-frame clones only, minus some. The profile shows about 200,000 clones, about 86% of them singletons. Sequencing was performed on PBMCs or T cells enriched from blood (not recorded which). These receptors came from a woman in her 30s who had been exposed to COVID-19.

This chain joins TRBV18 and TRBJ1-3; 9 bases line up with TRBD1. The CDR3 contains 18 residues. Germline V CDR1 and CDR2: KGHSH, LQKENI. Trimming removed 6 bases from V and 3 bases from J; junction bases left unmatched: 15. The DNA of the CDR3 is TGTGCCAGCTCCCCAAATCCAAACCGGGACAGGGTTGGAAACACCATATATTTT. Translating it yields CASSPNPNRDRVGNTIYF.

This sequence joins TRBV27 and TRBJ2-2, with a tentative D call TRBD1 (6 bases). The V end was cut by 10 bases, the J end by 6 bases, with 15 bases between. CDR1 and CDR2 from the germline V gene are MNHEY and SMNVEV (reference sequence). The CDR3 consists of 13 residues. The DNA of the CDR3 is TGTGCCACCGCGGACAGTTGGGCCGGGGAGCTGTTTTTT. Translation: CATADSWAGELFF.